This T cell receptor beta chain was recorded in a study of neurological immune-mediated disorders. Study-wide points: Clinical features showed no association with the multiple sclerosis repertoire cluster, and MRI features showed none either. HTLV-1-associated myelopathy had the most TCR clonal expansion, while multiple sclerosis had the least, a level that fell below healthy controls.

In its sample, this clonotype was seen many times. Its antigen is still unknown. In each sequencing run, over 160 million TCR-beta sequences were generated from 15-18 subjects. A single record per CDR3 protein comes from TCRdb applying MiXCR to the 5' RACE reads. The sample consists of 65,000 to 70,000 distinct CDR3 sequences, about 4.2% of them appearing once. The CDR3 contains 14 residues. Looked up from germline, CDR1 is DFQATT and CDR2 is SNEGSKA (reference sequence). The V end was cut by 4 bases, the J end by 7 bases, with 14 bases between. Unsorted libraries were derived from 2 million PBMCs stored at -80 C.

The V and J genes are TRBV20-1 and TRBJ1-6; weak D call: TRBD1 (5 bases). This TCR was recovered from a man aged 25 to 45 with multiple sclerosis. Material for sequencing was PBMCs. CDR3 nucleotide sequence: TGCAGTGCTACCCGCCGGGACGGAAATTCACCCCTCCACTTT. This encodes CSATRRDGNSPLHF.